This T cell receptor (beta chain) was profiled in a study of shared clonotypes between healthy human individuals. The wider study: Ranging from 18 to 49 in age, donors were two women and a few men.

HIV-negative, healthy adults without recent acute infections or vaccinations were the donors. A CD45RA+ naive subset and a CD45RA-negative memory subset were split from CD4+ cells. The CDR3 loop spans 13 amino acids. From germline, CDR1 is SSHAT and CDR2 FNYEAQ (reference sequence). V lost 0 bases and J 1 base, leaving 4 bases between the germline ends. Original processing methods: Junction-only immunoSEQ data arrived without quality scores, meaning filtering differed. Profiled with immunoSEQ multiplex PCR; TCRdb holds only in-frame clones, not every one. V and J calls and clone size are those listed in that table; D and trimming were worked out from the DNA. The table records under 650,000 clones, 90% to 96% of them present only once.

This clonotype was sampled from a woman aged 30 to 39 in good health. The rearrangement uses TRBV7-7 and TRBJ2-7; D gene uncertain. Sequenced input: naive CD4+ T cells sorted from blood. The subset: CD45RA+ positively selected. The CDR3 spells CASSLANSYEQYF. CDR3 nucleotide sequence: TGTGCCAGCAGCTTAGCGAATTCCTACGAGCAGTACTTC.